This T cell receptor (beta chain) appears in the sequencing data of a study of cytomegalovirus exposure and HLA in healthy donors. Using immunoSEQ multiplex PCR, the repertoire was profiled, and TCRdb retains in-frame clones only, with some absent. The sample holds roughly 130,000 clones, 89% seen once. The junction had 3 bases not matched to a gene; V was cut back by 6 bases and J by 4 bases. Germline V CDR1 and CDR2: MNHEY, SVGAGI. The CDR3 sequence is 14 residues long. The V and J genes are TRBV6-5 and TRBJ1-5; 10 positions agree with TRBD1. Sequencing used PBMCs. This receptor was identified in a woman aged 18 to 35 in good health and CMV-seropositive. This chain's CDR3 is CASRTGGQNQPQHF. The CDR3 DNA follows: TGTGCCAGCAGGACAGGGGGCCAGAATCAGCCCCAGCATTTT.